The present entry profiles one T cell receptor beta chain with its context. The germline V gene has CDR1 PRHDT and CDR2 FYEKMQ (reference sequence). The CDR3 loop spans 18 amino acids. The V and J ends lost 5 bases and 4 bases, in that order; junction bases with no gene match: 14. The data originate from a study of shared clonotypes between healthy human individuals. Assay used: immunoSEQ multiplex PCR; TCRdb lists only in-frame clones, some missing. Of over a million clones in the sample, roughly 96% were seen once. The sample taken for sequencing was naive CD4+ T cells sorted from blood. As to subset: CD45RA+ positively selected. The source of this sequence is a man aged 25 to 40 in good health. The chain couples TRBV13 to TRBJ2-3; TRBD2 matches at 11 bases. CDR3 in DNA: TGTGCCAGCAGCGCAACTAGCGGGAGTAGCGGCACGGCAGATACGCAGTATTTT. It translates to CASSATSGSSGTADTQYF.